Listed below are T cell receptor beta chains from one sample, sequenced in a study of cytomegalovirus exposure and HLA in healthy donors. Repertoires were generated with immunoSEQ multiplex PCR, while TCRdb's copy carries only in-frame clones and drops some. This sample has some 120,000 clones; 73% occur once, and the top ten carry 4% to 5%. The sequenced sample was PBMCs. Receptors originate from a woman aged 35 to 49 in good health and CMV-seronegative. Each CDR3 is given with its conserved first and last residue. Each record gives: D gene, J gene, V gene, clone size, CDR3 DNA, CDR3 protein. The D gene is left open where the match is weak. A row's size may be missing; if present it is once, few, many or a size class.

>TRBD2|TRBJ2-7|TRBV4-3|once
TGCGCCAGCAGCCAATCTCTCCTCGGGGGGACCTACGAGCAGTACTTC
CASSQSLLGGTYEQYF
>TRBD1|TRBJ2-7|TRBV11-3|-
TGTGCCAGCAGCCGGGGCGGACAGGGCTACGAGCAGTACTTC
CASSRGGQGYEQYF
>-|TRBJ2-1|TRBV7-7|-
TGTGCCAGCAGCTTAGACGGGGGCTCCTACAATGAGCAGTTCTTC
CASSLDGGSYNEQFF
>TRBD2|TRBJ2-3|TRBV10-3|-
TGTGCCATCAGTAATCTAATGGGGGGGACCACAGATACGCAGTATTTT
CAISNLMGGTTDTQYF
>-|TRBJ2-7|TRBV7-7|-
TGTGCTAGCAGCTTGGGGCAGAACTACGAGCAGTACTTC
CASSLGQNYEQYF
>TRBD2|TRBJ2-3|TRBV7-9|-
TGTGCCAGCAGCCTCGGGACTAGCTACACAGATACGCAGTATTTT
CASSLGTSYTDTQYF
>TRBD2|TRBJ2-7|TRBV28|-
TGTGCCAGCAGTTTATTGGGGACTAGCGGATACGAGCAGTACTTC
CASSLLGTSGYEQYF
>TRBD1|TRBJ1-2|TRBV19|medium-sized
TGTGCCAGTACCCTGGGACAGGGGAATGGCTACACCTTC
CASTLGQGNGYTF
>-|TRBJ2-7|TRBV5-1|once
TGCGCCAGCAGCTTGGGCCCGCCGGGGATCGAGCAGTACTTC
CASSLGPPGIEQYF
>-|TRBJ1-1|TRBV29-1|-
TGCAGCGTTGACCAGGGGAACACTGAAGCTTTCTTT
CSVDQGNTEAFF
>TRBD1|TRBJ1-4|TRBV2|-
TGTGCCAGCAGTGTAGACAGGGGGAGGAATGAAAAACTGTTTTTT
CASSVDRGRNEKLFF
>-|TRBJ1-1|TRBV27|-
TGTGCCAGCAGTTTATCCGGCGGGCTCGGGAACACTGAAGCTTTCTTT
CASSLSGGLGNTEAFF
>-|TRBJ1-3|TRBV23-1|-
TGCGCCAGCATCGAACGGTCCTCTGGAAACACCATATATTTT
CASIERSSGNTIYF
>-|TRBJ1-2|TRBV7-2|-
TGTGCCAGCAGCTTAGGTCGGGGGATAACAGGCTACACCTTC
CASSLGRGITGYTF
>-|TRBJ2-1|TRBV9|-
TGTGCCAGCAGCGCCGGCGGGACCGAGCAGTTCTTC
CASSAGGTEQFF
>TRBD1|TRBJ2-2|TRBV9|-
TGTGCCAGCAGCGCCCGACAGGGGGCAAACACCGGGGAGCTGTTTTTT
CASSARQGANTGELFF
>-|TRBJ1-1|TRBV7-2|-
TGTGCCAGCAGCCAATACGACAGTAGGGCCTCAGCTTTCTTT
CASSQYDSRASAFF
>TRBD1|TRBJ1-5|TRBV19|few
TGTGCCAGTAGTGATCCGGGACAGGGGACGGGTCAGCCCCAGCATTTT
CASSDPGQGTGQPQHF
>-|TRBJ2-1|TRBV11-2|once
TGTGCCAGCAGCCCTACCTACAATGAGCAGTTCTTC
CASSPTYNEQFF
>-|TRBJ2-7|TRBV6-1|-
TGTGCCAGCAGTGATCGTCCGGGGAGCTCCTACGAGCAGTACTTC
CASSDRPGSSYEQYF
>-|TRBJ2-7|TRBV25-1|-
TGTGCCAGCAGTGAGTGGAGGGCGGGCGGGACCTACGAGCAGTACTTC
CASSEWRAGGTYEQYF
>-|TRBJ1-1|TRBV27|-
TGTGCCAGCAGTCCGGTCGCGGGTGAAGCTTTCTTT
CASSPVAGEAFF
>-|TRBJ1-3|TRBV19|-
TGTGCCAGTAGTGCCGGGACACCTGGAAACACCATATATTTT
CASSAGTPGNTIYF
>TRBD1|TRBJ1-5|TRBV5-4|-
TGTGCCAGCAGCCGTTCCCGACAGGGGCTTCAGCCCCAGCATTTT
CASSRSRQGLQPQHF
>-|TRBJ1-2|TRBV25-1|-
TGTGCCAGCAGTGAGGGGTGGGGGGTGAGGGGCTACACCTTC
CASSEGWGVRGYTF
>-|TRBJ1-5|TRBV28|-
TGTGCCAGCAGGCCGACGGGTAGCAATCAGCCCCAGCATTTT
CASRPTGSNQPQHF
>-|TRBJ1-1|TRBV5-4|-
TGTGCCAGCACCTCCAGGGATCTTCCTCACACTGAAGCTTTCTTT
CASTSRDLPHTEAFF
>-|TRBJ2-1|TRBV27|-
TGTGCCAGCAGAAACCCTAGCGTGGGTGAGCAGTTCTTC
CASRNPSVGEQFF
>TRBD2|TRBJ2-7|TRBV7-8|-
TGTGCCAGCAGCTTAGCCGGGACTACCTACGAGCAGTACTTC
CASSLAGTTYEQYF
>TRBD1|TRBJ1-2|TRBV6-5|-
TGTGCCAGCAGTAGACAGGGAAATGGCTACACCTTC
CASSRQGNGYTF
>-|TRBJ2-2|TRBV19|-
TGTGCCAGTAGTATGAGTTTCGGACAGCTATACACCGGGGAGCTGTTTTTT
CASSMSFGQLYTGELFF
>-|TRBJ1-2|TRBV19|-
TGTGCCAGTAGTATAGCTAACAGCCTATATGGCTACACCTTC
CASSIANSLYGYTF
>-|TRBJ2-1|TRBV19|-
TGTGCCAGTCGCTTGACACCGAACCCCTACAATGAGCAGTTCTTC
CASRLTPNPYNEQFF
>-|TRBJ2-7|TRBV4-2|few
TGTGCCAGCAGCCGCGGAGGGGATCCCTACGAGCAGTACTTC
CASSRGGDPYEQYF
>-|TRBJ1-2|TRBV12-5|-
TGTGCTAGTGGTTTGCCAGCGAGGGGACGTCGGACAGCGGCCTATGGCTACACCTTC
CASGLPARGRRTAAYGYTF
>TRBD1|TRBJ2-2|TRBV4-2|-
TGTGCCAGCAGCCAAGATCGGTCAGGGGGCCGCACCGGGGAGCTGTTTTTT
CASSQDRSGGRTGELFF
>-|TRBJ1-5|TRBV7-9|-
TGTTCCAGCACCTCCTCGGGCGGGAATCAGCCCCAGCATTTT
CSSTSSGGNQPQHF
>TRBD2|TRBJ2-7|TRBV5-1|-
TGCGCCAGCAGCCCGGCGACTAGCGGGAGAGACGAGCAGTACTTC
CASSPATSGRDEQYF
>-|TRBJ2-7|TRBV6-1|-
TGTGCCAGCAGTGAAGGGGTCTGGGGGGCCTACGAGCAGTACTTC
CASSEGVWGAYEQYF
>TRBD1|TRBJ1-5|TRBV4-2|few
TGTGCCAGCAGCCAAGATCTCAGGGGGCAGTTGGGTAGCAATCAGCCCCAGCATTTT
CASSQDLRGQLGSNQPQHF
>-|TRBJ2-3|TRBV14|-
TGTGCCAGCAGCGATGGAGGGGTTGGGAGCACAGATACGCAGTATTTT
CASSDGGVGSTDTQYF
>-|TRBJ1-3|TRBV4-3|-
TGCGCCAGCAGCCAAAACACAGGGCCTGGAAACACCATATATTTT
CASSQNTGPGNTIYF
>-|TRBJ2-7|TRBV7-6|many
TGTGCCAGCACCTCAGGGCCCGAGCAGTACTTC
CASTSGPEQYF
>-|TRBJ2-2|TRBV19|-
TGTGCCAGTAGTACCCGGGCGGGCGCCGGGGAGCTGTTTTTT
CASSTRAGAGELFF
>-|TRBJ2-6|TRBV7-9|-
TGTGCCAGCAGTCCGAGTAGCTCTGGGGCCAACGTCCTGACTTTC
CASSPSSSGANVLTF